Reported below is one T cell receptor (beta chain). A much more abundant neighbour one base away suggests this may be a read error. These data are taken from a study of patients and donors after allogeneic stem cell transplantation. Each CDR3 protein gets one entry after TCRdb re-called the RT-PCR reads with MiXCR. The table includes 800,000 to 1,000,000 distinct CDR3 sequences, about 20% detected once. Trimming took 4 bases from V and 9 from J, leaving 10 bases between them. This CDR3 has 11 residues. Germline CDR1 and CDR2: MGHDK and SYGVNS. The chain recombines TRBV25-1 with TRBJ2-7; D gene unclear. This receptor was obtained from a human donor who was either an allogeneic HSCT recipient or a stem cell or donor lymphocyte infusion donor (not recorded which). It is not recorded whose cells these are; they may come from a transplant donor. The sample consisted of blood, either unsorted or a sorted T cell fraction (not recorded which). CDR3 nucleotide sequence: TGTGCCAGCAGTGTTGGTGCCGTGCAGTACTTC. Its translation is CASSVGAVQYF.